These 19 T cell receptor beta chains share one sample of origin, sequenced in a study of blood T cell repertoires in COVID-19. The data were produced by immunoSEQ multiplex PCR, yet TCRdb's version contains in-frame clones alone and is incomplete. The sample lists hundreds of thousands of clones; roughly nine tenths were seen once. Specimen: peripheral blood. The receptors originated from a woman in her thirties with COVID-19, enrolled during active disease.

V usage is TRBV6-2 or TRBV6-3 and J usage is TRBJ2-1; 7 bases match TRBD1. The V and J ends lost 4 bases and 8 bases, in that order; junction bases with no gene match: 14. CDR3 length equals 16 residues. The germline CDR1 and CDR2 sequences are MNHEY and SVGEGT. CDR3 sequence reads: CASSSWTGLLVDEQFF. The CDR3 nucleotides read TGTGCCAGCAGTTCCTGGACAGGCCTGCTTGTCGATGAGCAGTTCTTC.

This chain connects TRBV29-1 to TRBJ2-4; possibly TRBD2 for D (6 bases). Trimming took off 3 bases at V and 2 bases at J, with 11 bases between the two ends. CDR1 is SQVTM and CDR2 is ANQGSEA in the germline V gene. CDR3 size: 14 residues. The CDR3 coding sequence is TGCAGCGTTGAGGAGGGGAACACCAAAAACATTCAGTACTTC. Amino acids: CSVEEGNTKNIQYF.

Written as DNA, the CDR3 is TGTGCCAGCAGTGAAACAGGGGGGAATGAGCAGTTCTTC. It yields the protein CASSETGGNEQFF. The V call is TRBV6-1, the J call TRBJ2-1; 8 bases are a match to TRBD1. CDR1 and CDR2 from the germline V gene are MNHNS and SASEGT. With V trimmed by 2 bases and J by 7 bases, 1 base remained unmatched. The CDR3 totals 13 residues.

The chain recombines TRBV7-2 with TRBJ1-4; no clear D. Trimming removed 5 bases at V and 2 bases at J, with 9 bases between. Germline assignment: CDR1 SGHTA and CDR2 FQGNSA. The CDR3 totals 14 residues. The CDR3 spells CASSPWTTNEKLFF. Written as DNA, the CDR3 is TGTGCCAGCAGCCCGTGGACTACTAATGAAAAACTGTTTTTT.

The chain employs TRBV6-5 and TRBJ1-6; 8 nucleotides match TRBD1. V was clipped by 5 bases and J by 15 bases; unmatched bases: 6. Germline V CDR1 and CDR2: MNHEY, SVGAGI. The CDR3 consists of 12 residues. The CDR3 nucleotides read TGTGCCAGCAGTACAATACAGGGGGTCCTCCACTTT. The encoded protein is CASSTIQGVLHF.

The chain carries TRBV20-1 and TRBJ1-6, with a possible D match to TRBD1 (5 bases). This CDR3 region has 13 residues. V was trimmed by 3 bases and J by 8 bases, leaving 11 bases between them. CDR1 and CDR2 from the germline V gene are DFQATT and SNEGSKA (reference sequence). In DNA form, the CDR3 reads TGCAGTGCTAGTGCCAGGGTTGATTCACCCCTCCACTTT. It encodes CSASARVDSPLHF.

The chain combines TRBV11-3 with TRBJ1-1; D not certain. Germline V gene lookup returns CDR1 SGHNT and CDR2 YENEEA. The V gene lost 4 bases and the J gene lost 10 bases, with 13 bases spanning the gap. The CDR3 spans 12 residues. The CDR3 here is CASSSEGAGAFF. The CDR3 nucleotides are TGTGCCAGCAGCTCAGAGGGAGCGGGAGCTTTCTTT.

The count of this clone is one. This chain joins TRBV9 and TRBJ1-1; D unclear. The CDR3 has 12 residues. Trimming removed 7 bases at V and 1 base at J, with 8 bases between. Per the germline V gene, CDR1 is SGDLS and CDR2 is YYNGEE. The CDR3 DNA follows: TGTGCCAGCGGCCGCTCGAACACTGAAGCTTTCTTT. This sequence encodes CASGRSNTEAFF.

The chain recombines TRBV7-6 with TRBJ1-1; 7 bases match TRBD1. Germline V lookup: CDR1 SGHVS, CDR2 FNYEAQ. The trim removed 1 base at V and 1 base at J, leaving 3 bases unmatched. This CDR3 has 15 residues. CDR3 region: CASSLETGSNTEAFF. The CDR3 DNA sequence: TGTGCCAGCAGCTTAGAGACAGGGTCGAACACTGAAGCTTTCTTT.

The V and J genes are TRBV5-8 and TRBJ2-1; 8 bases are a match to TRBD2. The CDR3 has 15 amino acids. Trimming removed 3 bases from V and 5 bases from J; junction bases left unmatched: 7. Per the germline V gene, CDR1 is SGHTS and CDR2 is YDEGEE. The CDR3 is CASSYPGLGNNEQFF. In DNA, the CDR3 is TGTGCCAGCAGCTATCCGGGACTAGGAAACAATGAGCAGTTCTTC. Filled out from reference TRBV5-8 and TRBJ2-1, the complete variable domain reads EAGVTQSPTHLIKTRGQQATLRCSPISGHTSVYWYQQALGLGLQFLLWYDEGEERNRGNFPPRFSGRQFPNYSSELNVNALELEDSALYLCASSYPGLGNNEQFFGPGTRLTVL.

This chain connects TRBV5-6 to TRBJ1-1; a weak D match, TRBD1 (6 bases). This CDR3 region has 14 residues. Germline V gives CDR1 SGHDT, CDR2 YYEEEE. The V gene lost 0 bases and the J gene lost 6 bases, with 12 bases spanning the gap. DNA for the CDR3: TGTGCCAGCAGCTTGGGCGGCAAGGGGGCTGAAGCTTTCTTT. It specifies CASSLGGKGAEAFF.

The chain is built from TRBV19 and TRBJ2-6; 11 nucleotides line up with TRBD1. Germline V lookup: CDR1 LNHDA, CDR2 SQIVND (reference sequence). This CDR3 comprises 22 residues. The V and J ends lost 5 bases and 0 bases, in that order; junction bases with no gene match: 18. As DNA, the CDR3 is TGTGCCAGTAGTGGACGGGACAGGGGGACAGGGGAGTCCAGCTCTGGGGCCAACGTCCTGACTTTC. This sequence encodes CASSGRDRGTGESSSGANVLTF.

The chain carries TRBV28 and TRBJ2-1; 12 bases map to TRBD2. Germline-derived CDR1 and CDR2 are MDHEN and SYDVKM. The CDR3 runs to 17 residues. The ends lost 4 bases at V and 5 bases at J; junction bases unmatched: 9. CDR3 coding DNA: TGTGCCAGCAGTTCAGGGCCGGGACTAGCGGGCCACAATGAGCAGTTCTTC. This codes for CASSSGPGLAGHNEQFF.

The V and J genes are TRBV6-5 and TRBJ1-1, with 9 bases matching TRBD1. CDR1 and CDR2 from the germline V gene are MNHEY and SVGAGI. The CDR3 is 14 residues long. Losses at the gene ends were 7 bases for V and 1 base for J; bases not matched to a gene: 4. CDR3 sequence reads: CASTGTGKNTEAFF. CDR3 in DNA: TGTGCCAGCACCGGGACAGGGAAGAACACTGAAGCTTTCTTT.

The chain carries TRBV5-8 and TRBJ1-1; D call uncertain. Germline CDR1 and CDR2: SGHTS and YDEGEE. Trimming removed 2 bases from V and 4 bases from J, with 9 bases in between. The CDR3 has 13 amino acids. This CDR3 reads CASSLRVATEAFF. The CDR3 DNA reads as TGTGCCAGCAGCTTACGGGTGGCCACTGAAGCTTTCTTT.

Points on this clone: Different DNA sequences within this sample yield the same CDR3. The rearrangement links TRBV6-1 to TRBJ2-2, with D uncertain. The CDR3 totals 14 residues. Trimming cost V 0 bases and J 4 bases, with 6 bases left between them. CDR1 is MNHNS, CDR2 SASEGT, per germline. CDR3 amino acids: CASSEARGTGELFF. The CDR3 nucleotides read TGTGCCAGCAGTGAAGCGAGAGGCACCGGGGAGCTGTTTTTT.

The genes are TRBV7-7 and TRBJ2-7; 8 bases are a match to TRBD1. CDR1 and CDR2 from the germline V gene are SSHAT and FNYEAQ (reference sequence). The CDR3 consists of 14 residues. This CDR3 reads CASRLRQGTYEQYV. In DNA form, the CDR3 reads TGTGCTAGCAGGCTCCGACAGGGGACCTACGAGCAGTACGTC.

This chain joins TRBV12-1 and TRBJ2-5; TRBD2, the D gene given by the table, was not confirmed from the DNA. TRBV12-1 is a recognized pseudogene. The CDR3 runs to 18 residues. The CDR3 protein is CASSSNLPLAGVRETQYF. The CDR3 DNA follows: TGTGCCAGCAGCTCGAACCTACCTCTAGCGGGAGTGCGAGAGACCCAGTACTTC.

V gene TRBV18 combines with J gene TRBJ2-1; 7 nucleotides align to TRBD2. CDR1 is KGHSH and CDR2 is LQKENI in the germline V gene. V shed 2 bases and J 2 bases; nucleotides not matched to a gene: 6. The CDR3 extends over 16 amino acids. CDR3 bases: TGTGCCAGCTCACCAACGGGGGGAGCAACCTACAATGAGCAGTTCTTC. Encoded protein: CASSPTGGATYNEQFF.